This entry lists 3 T cell receptor beta chains sequenced from one sample in a study of OX40 agonist ivuxolimab in advanced cancers. Some clones are missing from TCRdb's copy, which holds only in-frame ones; the method was immunoSEQ multiplex PCR. The data contain 45,000 to 65,000 clones, roughly four fifths of them singletons. Sequencing used CD4+ or CD8+ T cells sorted from blood, obtained in a trial of the OX40 agonist ivuxolimab. These receptors originate from an adult with an advanced solid tumor such as melanoma, head and neck, liver or kidney cancer.

The chain carries TRBV6-1 and TRBJ1-4, with D unresolved. The germline gives CDR1 MNHNS, CDR2 SASEGT. There are 13 residues in the CDR3. V lost 11 bases and J lost 3, with 13 bases in between. CDR3 sequence: CAEGEGANEKLFF. The DNA of the CDR3 is TGTGCCGAGGGAGAGGGAGCTAATGAAAAACTGTTTTTT.

This chain joins TRBV7-6 and TRBJ2-1; TRBD2 aligns across 11 bases. J gave up 2 bases and V 2 bases, and 5 bases lay outside the gene matches. The CDR3 covers 17 residues. The V gene's germline CDR1 is SGHVS and CDR2 FNYEAQ. The CDR3 loop reads CASSLKLAGGTYNEQFF. The CDR3 DNA is TGTGCCAGCAGCTTAAAGTTAGCGGGGGGGACCTACAATGAGCAGTTCTTC.

Only one count was recorded for this clone. The rearrangement links TRBV5-3 to TRBJ1-1, with D hard to call. TRBV5-3 qualifies as an ORF whose function is uncertain. This CDR3 is 12 amino acids long. The V and J ends lost 0 bases and 4 bases respectively, with 4 bases between them. The CDR3, as DNA: TGTGCCAGAAGCTTGGCTGGCACTGAAGCTTTCTTT. It encodes CARSLAGTEAFF.